This is a list of T cell receptor beta chains from one sample in a study of Graves' ophthalmopathy and Graves' hyperthyroidism. MiXCR was run by TCRdb on the multiplex PCR reads, yielding one entry per CDR3 protein. The profile shows approximately 330,000 distinct CDR3 sequences, 17% of them singletons. The sample was peripheral blood. The source of these receptors is an adult man with Graves' ophthalmopathy. Both conserved end residues are part of each CDR3. D genes are given only for firm matches. Clone size is given for some rows only: seen once, a few or many times, or a class if the clone is expanded.

D	V	size	J	CDR3	DNA
TRBD1	TRBV30	NA	TRBJ1-1	CALQGRKTEAFF	TGTGCCTTACAGGGGAGGAAAACTGAAGCTTTCTTT
NA	TRBV9	many	TRBJ1-2	CASSAAGDSSYGYTF	TGTGCCAGCAGCGCGGCAGGGGACTCTAGCTATGGCTACACCTTC
NA	TRBV12-3/TRBV12-4	many	TRBJ2-2	CASSFPPPGELFF	TGTGCCAGCAGTTTTCCGCCCCCCGGGGAGCTGTTTTTT
TRBD1	TRBV6-1	once	TRBJ1-5	CASYRGNQPQPF	TGTGCCTCATACAGGGGGAATCAGCCCCAGCCTTTT
NA	TRBV6-4	many	TRBJ2-6	CASTGPEKSSGANVLTF	TGTGCCAGCACCGGCCCCGAGAAGAGCTCTGGGGCCAACGTCCTGACTTTC
NA	TRBV5-5	many	TRBJ2-2	CASSFLRGQGTGELFF	TGTGCCAGCAGCTTTCTTCGGGGGCAGGGCACCGGGGAGCTGTTTTTT
NA	TRBV28	many	TRBJ1-1	CAAGRVRIGTEAFF	TGTGCCGCGGGGAGGGTAAGAATCGGAACTGAAGCTTTCTTT
NA	TRBV7-3	many	TRBJ1-2	CASSLIPGDGYTF	TGTGCCAGCAGCTTAATCCCGGGCGACGGCTACACCTTC
NA	TRBV20-1	many	TRBJ2-4	CSSTRGPVAKNIQYF	TGCAGCAGTACCAGGGGTCCCGTAGCCAAAAACATTCAGTACTTC
TRBD1	TRBV12-3/TRBV12-4	many	TRBJ2-2	CASSRDRGDTGELFF	TGTGCCAGCAGTCGGGACAGGGGAGACACCGGGGAGCTGTTTTTT
NA	TRBV20-1	many	TRBJ2-7	CSALLRPYEQYF	TGCAGTGCTCTATTAAGGCCCTACGAGCAGTACTTC
TRBD1	TRBV28	NA	TRBJ1-2	CASRSPGTGSPRGYTF	TGTGCCAGCAGATCCCCCGGGACAGGGTCCCCCAGAGGCTACACCTTC
NA	TRBV20-1	many	TRBJ2-7	CSARHQVWRDPSLEQYF	TGCAGTGCTAGACATCAGGTATGGCGGGATCCCTCCCTGGAGCAGTACTTC
NA	TRBV15	many	TRBJ1-2	CATSSHINDMGGYTF	TGTGCCACCAGCAGCCACATAAACGACATGGGTGGCTACACCTTC
NA	TRBV28	many	TRBJ1-5	CASSFYANQPQHF	TGTGCCAGCAGTTTTTACGCGAATCAGCCCCAGCATTTT
TRBD2	TRBV4-1	NA	TRBJ2-5	CASRGTSGMETQYF	TGCGCCAGCAGAGGGACTAGCGGGATGGAGACCCAGTACTTC
NA	TRBV30	many	TRBJ1-1	CAWSAARTHTEAFF	TGTGCCTGGAGCGCCGCACGGACGCACACTGAAGCTTTCTTT
NA	TRBV30	NA	TRBJ1-1	CAWSEEGEAFF	TGTGCCTGGAGTGAGGAGGGTGAAGCTTTCTTT
TRBD1	TRBV12-3/TRBV12-4	many	TRBJ1-5	CASCLDTGGNQPQHF	TGTGCCAGCTGTTTGGATACAGGGGGCAATCAGCCCCAGCATTTT
NA	TRBV5-1	many	TRBJ1-1	CASSPLQGGTEAFF	TGCGCCAGCAGCCCCCTACAGGGAGGGACTGAAGCTTTCTTT
NA	TRBV6-1	many	TRBJ2-7	CASSATGTGDSEQYF	TGTGCCAGCAGTGCCACCGGGACGGGGGACTCCGAGCAGTACTTC
NA	TRBV6-5	many	TRBJ2-7	CASRGQTSYEQYF	TGTGCCAGCAGAGGACAAACCTCCTACGAGCAGTACTTC
NA	TRBV7-9	many	TRBJ2-7	CASSLGGTEYEQYF	TGTGCCAGCAGCTTAGGCGGGACCGAGTACGAGCAGTACTTC
NA	TRBV7-6	many	TRBJ1-1	CASSLVSLGNTEAFF	TGTGCCAGCAGCTTAGTGTCCTTGGGGAACACTGAAGCTTTCTTT
TRBD1	TRBV12-3/TRBV12-4	many	TRBJ1-1	CASSLGGRGRFFNTEAFF	TGTGCCAGCAGTTTAGGGGGGAGGGGGCGGTTTTTCAACACTGAAGCTTTCTTT
TRBD1	TRBV24-1	many	TRBJ1-5	CATSEGQFGNQPQHF	TGTGCCACCAGTGAGGGACAGTTTGGAAATCAGCCCCAGCATTTT
TRBD1	TRBV12-3/TRBV12-4	NA	TRBJ1-1	CASSLLPGQGVTEAFF	TGTGCCAGCAGTTTACTCCCCGGACAGGGTGTTACTGAAGCTTTCTTT
NA	TRBV10-3	many	TRBJ1-1	CATRDKGYTEAFF	TGTGCCACCAGGGACAAGGGATACACTGAAGCTTTCTTT
NA	TRBV6-5	NA	TRBJ1-2	CASSYSQVYYGYTF	TGTGCCAGCAGTTACTCCCAGGTTTACTATGGCTACACCTTC
NA	TRBV6-5	many	TRBJ1-1	CASRPPNTEAFF	TGTGCCAGCAGACCCCCGAACACTGAAGCTTTCTTT
NA	TRBV7-2	many	TRBJ2-2	CASSLGVDGGELFF	TGTGCCAGCAGCTTGGGGGTAGATGGCGGGGAGCTGTTTTTT
NA	TRBV5-1	many	TRBJ2-7	CASRTGGGSGYEQYF	TGCGCCAGCAGAACGGGTGGTGGGTCTGGCTACGAGCAGTACTTC
NA	TRBV11-2	few	TRBJ1-1	CASSVRAEAFF	TGTGCCAGCAGCGTCAGGGCTGAAGCTTTCTTT
TRBD2	TRBV7-3	many	TRBJ2-2	CASSLEGLVSGELFF	TGTGCCAGCAGCCTCGAGGGACTAGTCTCCGGGGAGCTGTTTTTT
TRBD1	TRBV5-1	many	TRBJ1-3	CASSRDRVSGNTIYF	TGCGCCAGCAGCCGGGACAGGGTGTCTGGAAACACCATATATTTT